The rows below give T cell receptor beta chains drawn from one sample of a study of CD8+ T cells in alopecia areata. Sequenced by immunoSEQ multiplex PCR; TCRdb stores in-frame clones only, minus some. Of about 210,000 clones listed, approximately 57% were seen once; the top ten hold roughly 1.4%. Here the sequenced sample was CD4+ T cells sorted from blood, taken at week 4, from a patient treated with tofacitinib. The source of these receptors is a human donor with alopecia areata. The CDR3 runs from the conserved cysteine through the conserved F or W. A D gene is named only where the DNA matches it firmly. The size field is filled for only some rows; it gives once, few, many or a size class.

J	D	size	V	CDR3	DNA
TRBJ2-7	NA	many	TRBV7-2	CASSVGGAGDEQYF	TGTGCCAGCAGCGTGGGTGGGGCCGGCGACGAGCAGTACTTC
TRBJ1-1	NA	NA	TRBV2	CASSEIMVEAFF	TGTGCCAGCAGTGAAATTATGGTTGAAGCTTTCTTT
TRBJ1-6	NA	few	TRBV4-3	CASSRTATNSPLHF	TGCGCCAGCAGCCGAACAGCTACTAATTCACCCCTCCACTTT
TRBJ2-3	NA	NA	TRBV7-2	CASSHRGTDTQYF	TGTGCCAGCAGCCACAGGGGCACAGATACGCAGTATTTT
TRBJ1-5	TRBD1	NA	TRBV30	CAWSAQGVRGNQPQHF	TGTGCCTGGAGTGCGCAGGGGGTTCGTGGCAATCAGCCCCAGCATTTT
TRBJ2-7	TRBD1	few	TRBV25-1	CASSAPGTVGYEQYF	TGTGCCAGCAGTGCCCCCGGGACAGTGGGATACGAGCAGTACTTC
TRBJ1-1	NA	few	TRBV6-5	CASRFRGRNTEAFF	TGTGCCAGCAGATTTAGGGGGAGGAACACTGAAGCTTTCTTT
TRBJ1-1	NA	NA	TRBV29-1	CSVGPQNTEAFF	TGCAGCGTTGGTCCACAGAACACTGAAGCTTTCTTT
TRBJ1-4	NA	few	TRBV14	CASSQVPNEKLFF	TGTGCCAGCAGCCAAGTCCCAAATGAAAAACTGTTTTTT
TRBJ2-7	NA	NA	TRBV7-9	CASSLAGLNSYEQYF	TGTGCCAGCAGCTTAGCCGGACTAAACTCCTACGAGCAGTACTTC
TRBJ1-1	NA	few	TRBV25-1	CASSEWRVTNTEAFF	TGTGCCAGCAGTGAATGGAGGGTGACGAACACTGAAGCTTTCTTT
TRBJ2-3	NA	few	TRBV29-1	CSVERQALGSDTQYF	TGCAGCGTTGAGCGTCAGGCCCTGGGGTCAGATACGCAGTATTTT
TRBJ1-4	NA	NA	TRBV28	CASSSSRDINEKLFF	TGTGCCAGCAGTTCGTCCCGGGATATTAATGAAAAACTGTTTTTT
TRBJ2-1	NA	NA	TRBV19	CASSRNHQRGNEQFF	TGTGCCAGTAGTAGGAATCATCAAAGGGGAAATGAGCAGTTCTTC
TRBJ2-1	NA	NA	TRBV5-6	CASSIDKNEQFF	TGTGCCAGCAGCATAGACAAGAATGAGCAGTTCTTC
TRBJ2-1	TRBD1	once	TRBV2	CASSRDRAREQFF	TGTGCCAGCAGCAGGGACAGGGCTCGAGAGCAGTTCTTC
TRBJ2-2	NA	NA	TRBV14	CASSRQVNTGELFF	TGTGCCAGCAGCAGGCAGGTGAACACCGGGGAGCTGTTTTTT
TRBJ1-4	TRBD1	few	TRBV6-6	CASSVLGDRLDF	TGTGCCAGCAGCGTTCTCGGGGACAGGCTCGATTTT
TRBJ2-1	TRBD2	NA	TRBV7-2	CASSLVRLAGGGNEQFF	TGTGCCAGCAGCTTAGTTCGACTAGCGGGGGGAGGCAATGAGCAGTTCTTC
TRBJ2-1	NA	NA	TRBV2	CASSDQGNNEQFF	TGTGCCAGCAGTGATCAGGGGAACAATGAGCAGTTCTTC
TRBJ2-3	TRBD1	NA	TRBV15	CATSRGDRSRADTQYF	TGTGCCACCAGCAGAGGGGACAGGAGTAGGGCAGATACGCAGTATTTT
TRBJ2-5	NA	few	TRBV28	CASSPVDTQETQYF	TGTGCCAGCTCTCCGGTAGACACACAAGAGACCCAGTACTTC
TRBJ1-1	NA	NA	TRBV4-1	CASSQDNRPPAYTEAFF	TGCGCCAGCAGCCAAGATAATAGGCCACCCGCCTACACTGAAGCTTTCTTT
TRBJ2-5	TRBD2	NA	TRBV7-7	CASSLGIASGGQETQYF	TGTGCCAGCAGCTTAGGGATAGCTAGCGGGGGACAAGAGACCCAGTACTTC
TRBJ2-2	NA	few	TRBV11-2	CAIAAGELFF	TGTGCCATTGCGGCCGGGGAGCTGTTTTTT
TRBJ2-3	NA	NA	TRBV7-2	CASSSQSRPRTDTQYF	TGTGCCAGCAGCTCCCAGAGCCGACCGCGCACAGATACGCAGTATTTT
TRBJ1-3	NA	NA	TRBV9	CASSVGSLVSGNTIYF	TGTGCCAGCAGCGTAGGGAGTTTGGTCTCTGGAAACACCATATATTTT
TRBJ2-3	TRBD1	many	TRBV6-1	CASSETGKADTQYF	TGTGCCAGCAGTGAGACAGGGAAGGCAGATACGCAGTATTTT
TRBJ2-1	NA	NA	TRBV5-1	CASSAHRSSYNEQFF	TGCGCCAGCAGCGCACATAGGAGCTCCTACAATGAGCAGTTCTTC
TRBJ1-6	TRBD1	NA	TRBV30	CAWSRITHQGATIHLHF	TGTGCCTGGAGCCGAATTACCCATCAGGGGGCCACAATCCACCTCCACTTT
TRBJ1-2	TRBD1	once	TRBV5-1	CASSLMDRDGYTF	TGCGCCAGCAGCTTGATGGACAGGGATGGCTACACCTTC
TRBJ1-4	NA	NA	TRBV9	CASSATQGIGEKLFF	TGTGCCAGCAGCGCCACACAGGGCATCGGTGAAAAACTGTTTTTT
TRBJ1-1	TRBD1	NA	TRBV14	CASSPRTGNTEAFF	TGTGCCAGCAGCCCCCGGACAGGAAACACTGAAGCTTTCTTT
TRBJ2-5	NA	few	TRBV6-1	CASRRLGWETQYF	TGTGCCAGCAGGAGACTAGGGTGGGAGACCCAGTACTTC
TRBJ1-1	NA	NA	TRBV7-2	CASSLIRDTEAFF	TGTGCCAGCAGCTTAATCCGGGACACTGAAGCTTTCTTT
TRBJ1-1	NA	few	TRBV18	CASSPPPTGIGTEAFF	TGTGCCAGCTCACCACCACCCACAGGAATTGGTACTGAAGCTTTCTTT
TRBJ2-7	NA	NA	TRBV13	CASSSGGRSYEQYF	TGTGCCAGCAGCTCGGGGGGCCGATCCTACGAGCAGTACTTC
TRBJ2-1	NA	NA	TRBV29-1	CSVEDSGTFYTRGEQFF	TGCAGCGTTGAAGATAGTGGGACATTTTACACGCGGGGTGAGCAGTTCTTC
TRBJ1-2	TRBD1	NA	TRBV7-2	CASSPGGGLGYTF	TGTGCCAGCAGCCCGGGAGGGGGCTTAGGCTACACCTTC
TRBJ1-1	NA	NA	TRBV30	CAWGGSFEAFF	TGTGCCTGGGGGGGTTCCTTTGAAGCTTTCTTT
TRBJ1-4	NA	few	TRBV15	CATSNQPGATNEKLFF	TGTGCCACCAGCAACCAACCAGGGGCAACTAATGAAAAACTGTTTTTT
TRBJ2-1	TRBD2	NA	TRBV5-4	CASSQRGGASYNEQFF	TGTGCCAGCAGCCAGCGGGGGGGCGCTTCCTACAATGAGCAGTTCTTC
TRBJ1-1	NA	few	TRBV29-1	CSVKLLGSDTEAFF	TGCAGCGTTAAGTTGCTGGGGTCGGACACTGAAGCTTTCTTT
TRBJ2-5	NA	NA	TRBV5-1	CASSLELAETQYF	TGCGCCAGCAGCTTGGAATTAGCCGAGACCCAGTACTTC
TRBJ2-1	NA	NA	TRBV29-1	CSVEDQTLYNEQFF	TGCAGCGTTGAAGATCAGACTCTCTACAATGAGCAGTTCTTC
TRBJ2-7	TRBD2	few	TRBV6-5	CASSYPTGGEQYF	TGTGCCAGCAGTTACCCGACGGGGGGCGAGCAGTACTTC
TRBJ2-1	TRBD2	NA	TRBV2	CASSSGRQFF	TGTGCCAGCAGTAGCGGGAGGCAGTTCTTC
TRBJ1-4	NA	NA	TRBV30	CAWSATGFREKLFF	TGTGCCTGGAGTGCAACAGGGTTTCGGGAAAAACTGTTTTTT
TRBJ1-5	NA	NA	TRBV27	CASSLSEWGGYSNQPQHF	TGTGCCAGCAGTCTAAGTGAGTGGGGAGGCTATAGCAATCAGCCCCAGCATTTT
TRBJ2-3	TRBD2	NA	TRBV15	CATSARTSGGFTDTQYF	TGTGCCACCAGCGCCCGGACTAGCGGGGGATTCACAGATACGCAGTATTTT
TRBJ1-2	NA	NA	TRBV20-1	CSARGGKGYTF	TGCAGTGCTAGAGGTGGGAAGGGCTACACCTTC
TRBJ2-5	NA	once	TRBV29-1	CSVVGREETQYF	TGCAGCGTAGTGGGACGTGAAGAGACCCAGTACTTC
TRBJ1-1	TRBD1	NA	TRBV27	CASSGRTGTGTEAFF	TGTGCCAGCAGTGGACGGACAGGGACTGGGACTGAAGCTTTCTTT
TRBJ2-5	NA	NA	TRBV29-1	CSVGWSQETQYF	TGCAGCGTTGGGTGGAGTCAAGAGACCCAGTACTTC
TRBJ1-2	TRBD1	NA	TRBV19	CASSSQGAPSYGYTF	TGTGCCAGTAGTTCCCAGGGGGCGCCCAGTTATGGCTACACCTTC
TRBJ1-5	NA	NA	TRBV30	CAWSTKIGSFSNQPQHF	TGTGCCTGGAGTACCAAAATCGGCTCCTTTAGCAATCAGCCCCAGCATTTT